The rows below give T cell receptor beta chains drawn from one sample of a study of cytomegalovirus exposure and HLA in healthy donors. Only in-frame clones appear in the TCRdb table, and some are missing; sequencing was by immunoSEQ multiplex PCR. Here the sample spans roughly 70,000 clones, about 94% being singletons. The sequencing input was PBMCs. The origin of the receptors is a young man in good health and CMV-seropositive. Each CDR3 is given with its conserved first and last residue. The order of the fields is J gene, clone size, V gene, CDR3 protein. Expanded clones are given a class, and other clones once, few, many or no size at all.

>TRBJ2-5|NA|TRBV27
CASSIPRAFFQETQYF
>TRBJ1-2|NA|TRBV6-5
CASSPKTGYGYTF
>TRBJ2-7|NA|TRBV28
CASGGISMSEQYF
>TRBJ2-7|NA|TRBV27
CAGRTEQYF
>TRBJ1-5|NA|TRBV6-5
CASSPGRGNQPQHF
>TRBJ1-3|NA|TRBV27
CASSLFSPRVTYSGNTIYF
>TRBJ2-7|NA|TRBV9
CASSGGLAEGHEQYF
>TRBJ2-1|NA|TRBV14
CASSQDRGGLAGSRGEQFF
>TRBJ2-4|once|TRBV5-4
CASSSTGGKNIQYF
>TRBJ2-2|NA|TRBV10-3
CAISESNLGLAGVRTGELFF